This T cell receptor beta chain was recorded in a study of shared clonotypes between healthy human individuals. The sequenced material, unsorted PBMC DNA, was run on ten immunoSEQ deep assay plates. The repertoire was sequenced with immunoSEQ multiplex PCR; TCRdb's copy has only in-frame clones and lacks some. The table shows hundreds of thousands of clones, with approximately 71% occurring only once. The table lists this clone with a few counts. Donors were healthy HIV-negative adults without recent acute infections or vaccinations. Adults of Caucasian background living in Nashville, Tennessee made up all donors. V gave up 3 bases and J gave up 2 bases, with 2 bases separating them. Germline CDR1 reads SNHLY; CDR2 reads FYNNEI. This CDR3 is 12 amino acids long.

The chain uses TRBV2 and TRBJ2-1, with D unclear. The sample comprised PBMCs. The clonotype was recovered from a middle-aged woman in good health. Some clones in this sample may be carry-over from other donors' samples. CDR3 nucleotides: TGTGCCAGCAGTGAGACCTACAATGAGCAGTTCTTC. Translating gives CASSETYNEQFF.